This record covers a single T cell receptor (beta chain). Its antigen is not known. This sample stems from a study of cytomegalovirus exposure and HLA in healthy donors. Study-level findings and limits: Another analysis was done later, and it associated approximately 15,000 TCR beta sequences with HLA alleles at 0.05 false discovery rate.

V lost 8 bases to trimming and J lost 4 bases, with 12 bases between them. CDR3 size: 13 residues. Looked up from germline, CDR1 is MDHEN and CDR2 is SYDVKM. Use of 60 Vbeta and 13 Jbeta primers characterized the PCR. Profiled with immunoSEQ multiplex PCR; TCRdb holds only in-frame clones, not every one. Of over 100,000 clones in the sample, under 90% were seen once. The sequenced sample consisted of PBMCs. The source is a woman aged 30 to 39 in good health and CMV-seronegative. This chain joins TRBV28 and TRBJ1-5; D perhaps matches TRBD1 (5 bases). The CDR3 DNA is TGTGCCAGCCAGCGGGGGAAGAATCAGCCCCAGCATTTT. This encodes CASQRGKNQPQHF.